This section outlines one T cell receptor beta chain sequence together with its context. The time point: peripheral blood 6 weeks after treatment start. This entry belongs to a study of PD-L1 blockade in urothelial cancer. Profiled with immunoSEQ multiplex PCR; TCRdb holds only in-frame clones, not every one. The sample includes about 90,000 clones, less than 90% of them seen just once. Trimming at V came to 6 bases and at J to 11 bases, leaving 9 bases not matched to a gene. The CDR3 is 15 residues long. Germline CDR1 and CDR2: MNHNY and SVGAGI (reference sequence). The receptor's source is a man aged 65 to 85 with urothelial cancer. The chain couples TRBV6-6 to TRBJ1-6; TRBD1 matches 11 bases. Sequencing was performed on PBMCs, taken around atezolizumab (anti-PD-L1) treatment. The CDR3 DNA reads as TGTGCCAGCAGCCGCCGGGGACAGGGGGATCCACCCCTCCACTTT. Protein product: CASSRRGQGDPPLHF.